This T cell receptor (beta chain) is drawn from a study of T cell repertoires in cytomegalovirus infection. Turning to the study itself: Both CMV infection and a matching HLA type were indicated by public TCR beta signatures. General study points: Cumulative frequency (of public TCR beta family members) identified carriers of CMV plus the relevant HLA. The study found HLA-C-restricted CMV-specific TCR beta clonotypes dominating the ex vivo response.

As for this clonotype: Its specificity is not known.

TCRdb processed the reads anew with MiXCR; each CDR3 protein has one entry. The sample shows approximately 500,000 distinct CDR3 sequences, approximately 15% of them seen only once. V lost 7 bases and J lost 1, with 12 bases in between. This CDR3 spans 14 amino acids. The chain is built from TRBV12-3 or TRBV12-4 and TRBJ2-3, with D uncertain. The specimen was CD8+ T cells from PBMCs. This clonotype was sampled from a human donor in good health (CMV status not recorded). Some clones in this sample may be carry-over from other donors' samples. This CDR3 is CASTEPSRTDTQYF. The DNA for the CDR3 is TGTGCCAGCACCGAGCCAAGCCGCACAGATACGCAGTATTTT.